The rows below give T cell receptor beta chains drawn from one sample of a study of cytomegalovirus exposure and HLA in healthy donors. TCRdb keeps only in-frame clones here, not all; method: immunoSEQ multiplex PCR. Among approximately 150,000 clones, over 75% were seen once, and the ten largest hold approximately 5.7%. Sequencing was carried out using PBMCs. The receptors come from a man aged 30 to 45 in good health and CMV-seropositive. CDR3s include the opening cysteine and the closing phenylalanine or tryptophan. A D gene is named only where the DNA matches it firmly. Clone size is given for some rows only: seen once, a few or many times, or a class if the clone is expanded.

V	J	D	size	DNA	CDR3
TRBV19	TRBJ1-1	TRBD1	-	TGTGCCAGTAGTATTGGGACAGGGTACGCTGAAGCTTTCTTT	CASSIGTGYAEAFF
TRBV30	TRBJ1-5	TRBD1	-	TGTGCCTGGAGTGTTGACAGGGGTGGCAATCAGCCCCAGCATTTT	CAWSVDRGGNQPQHF
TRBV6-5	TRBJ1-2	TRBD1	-	TGTGCCAGCAGTTATGGGACAGGGCCCGGCTACACCTTC	CASSYGTGPGYTF
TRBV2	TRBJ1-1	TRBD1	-	TGTGCCAGCAGGACAGGGATGACTGAAGCTTTCTTT	CASRTGMTEAFF
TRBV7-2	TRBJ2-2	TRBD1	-	TGTGCCAGCAGCTTAGCCCCAGGGGGCGGCGGGGAGCTGTTTTTT	CASSLAPGGGGELFF
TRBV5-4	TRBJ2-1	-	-	TGTGCCAGCAGCTTGGGGATCGGGGGCAATGAGCAGTTCTTC	CASSLGIGGNEQFF
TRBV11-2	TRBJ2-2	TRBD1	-	TGTGCCAGCAGCTTAGTGCGCGCAGGGGGCCTAACCGGGGAGCTGTTTTTT	CASSLVRAGGLTGELFF
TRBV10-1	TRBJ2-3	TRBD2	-	TGCGCCAGCAATGCGGGGGGCAGCACAGATACGCAGTATTTT	CASNAGGSTDTQYF
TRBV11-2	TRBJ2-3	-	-	TGTGCCAGCAGCTTAGTTCAGGGCCGCGGCACAGATACGCAGTATTTT	CASSLVQGRGTDTQYF
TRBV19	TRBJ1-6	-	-	TGTGCCAGTAGTCACCGCGGGACGACTTATAATTCACCCCTCCACTTT	CASSHRGTTYNSPLHF
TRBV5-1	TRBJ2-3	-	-	TGCGCCAGCAGCTTTTCGACTAGCACAGATACGCAGTATTTT	CASSFSTSTDTQYF
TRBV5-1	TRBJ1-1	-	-	TGCGCCAGTACATTCGGGACTTGGGGTCGGAACACTGAAGCTTTCTTT	CASTFGTWGRNTEAFF
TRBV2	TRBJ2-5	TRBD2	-	TGTGCCAGCAGTGTGGTAGGACTAGCGAAAGAGACCCAGTACTTC	CASSVVGLAKETQYF
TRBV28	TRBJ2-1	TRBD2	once	TGTGCCAGCAGTTCCCCCGTCCGACTAGCGGGGCTCCCCAATGAGCAGTTCTTC	CASSSPVRLAGLPNEQFF
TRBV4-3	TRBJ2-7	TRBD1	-	TGCGCCAGCAGCCAAGAAACGACAGGGTGGAACGAGCAGTACTTC	CASSQETTGWNEQYF
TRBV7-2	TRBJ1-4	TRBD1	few	TGTGCCAGCAGCCTGGGACAGATTAATGAAAAACTGTTTTTT	CASSLGQINEKLFF
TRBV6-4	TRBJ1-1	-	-	TGTGCCAGCAGTGCAGCGGAGAACACTGAAGCTTTCTTT	CASSAAENTEAFF
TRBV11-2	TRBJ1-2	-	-	TGTGCCAGCTCTGAGGGGGACTATGGCTACACCTTC	CASSEGDYGYTF
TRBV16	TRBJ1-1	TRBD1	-	TGTGCCAGCAGCCTTTACAGGGGGGCCCCTGAAGCTTTCTTT	CASSLYRGAPEAFF
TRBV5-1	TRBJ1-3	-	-	TGCGCCAGCAGCTTGGCGGTTTCAGGAAACACCATATATTTT	CASSLAVSGNTIYF
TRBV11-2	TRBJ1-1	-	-	TGTGCCAGCAGCTTATCTACCTTTGGGGGGGGCTCTTTCACTGAAGCTTTCTTT	CASSLSTFGGGSFTEAFF
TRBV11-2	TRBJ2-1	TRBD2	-	TGTGCCAGCAGCTTAGTTGGCGGGGGGGCCTACAATGAGCAGTTCTTC	CASSLVGGGAYNEQFF
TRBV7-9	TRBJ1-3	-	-	TGTGCCTACGTGTCGGCACCGGGGGACACCATATATTTT	CAYVSAPGDTIYF
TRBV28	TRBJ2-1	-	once	TGTGCCAGCAGCCCGAGGGGGGGAGGTCACAATGAGCAGTTCTTC	CASSPRGGGHNEQFF
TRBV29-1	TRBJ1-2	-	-	TGCAGCGTTGAAGCGTTTACCGGGACATACTATGGCTACACCTTC	CSVEAFTGTYYGYTF
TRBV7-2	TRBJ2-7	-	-	TGTGCCAGCAGCTCCTTCGTCGCCTACGAGCAGTACTTC	CASSSFVAYEQYF
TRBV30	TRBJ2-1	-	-	TGTGCCTGGAGTGTACCGAGGTGGAGCGGTGAGCAGTTCTTC	CAWSVPRWSGEQFF
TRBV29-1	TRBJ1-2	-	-	TGCAGCGTTGTAGCAGCCTATGGCTACACCTTC	CSVVAAYGYTF
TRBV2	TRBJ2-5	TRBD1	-	TGTGCCAGCAGCGACAGGGGAGAGACCCAGTACTTC	CASSDRGETQYF
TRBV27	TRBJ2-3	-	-	TGTGCCAGCAGTTTATCCCAACAGGGCACAGATACGCAGTATTTT	CASSLSQQGTDTQYF
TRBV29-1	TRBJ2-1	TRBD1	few	TGCAGCGTGAGAAGGGGGCCAGGGGAGCAGTTCTTC	CSVRRGPGEQFF
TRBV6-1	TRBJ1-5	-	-	TGTGCCAGCAGTGATCCGAATCAGCCCCAGCATTTT	CASSDPNQPQHF
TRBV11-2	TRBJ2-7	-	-	TGTGCCAGCAGCTTAGGCACTAAGCCAAACGACGAGCAGTACTTC	CASSLGTKPNDEQYF
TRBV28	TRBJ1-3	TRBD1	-	TGTGCCAGCAGTTTTCGGACAGGAAACTCTGGAAACACCATATATTTT	CASSFRTGNSGNTIYF
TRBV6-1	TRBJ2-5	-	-	TGTGCCAGCAGCCAGGACTACCAAGAGACCCAGTACTTC	CASSQDYQETQYF
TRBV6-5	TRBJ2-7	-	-	TGTGCCAGCAGTTACTCGAGGGGGTCCTACGAGCAGTACTTC	CASSYSRGSYEQYF
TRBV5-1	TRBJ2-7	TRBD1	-	TGCGCCAGCGCCCCGGGACAGGGCCCGTACGAGCAGTACTTC	CASAPGQGPYEQYF
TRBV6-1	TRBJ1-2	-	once	TGTGCCAGCAGTGAAGCGAGTATGGGCCTTGGCTATGGCTACACCTTC	CASSEASMGLGYGYTF
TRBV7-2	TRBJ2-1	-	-	TGTGCCAGCAGCTTATCCGAGGTTCATGAGCAGTTCTTC	CASSLSEVHEQFF
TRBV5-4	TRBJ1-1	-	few	TGTGCCAGCAGCTTGGGGCGACAGTACACTGAAGCTTTCTTT	CASSLGRQYTEAFF
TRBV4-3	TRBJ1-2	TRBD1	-	TGCGCCAGCAGCCAAGTTGCACAGGGGAGGTATGGCTACACCTTC	CASSQVAQGRYGYTF